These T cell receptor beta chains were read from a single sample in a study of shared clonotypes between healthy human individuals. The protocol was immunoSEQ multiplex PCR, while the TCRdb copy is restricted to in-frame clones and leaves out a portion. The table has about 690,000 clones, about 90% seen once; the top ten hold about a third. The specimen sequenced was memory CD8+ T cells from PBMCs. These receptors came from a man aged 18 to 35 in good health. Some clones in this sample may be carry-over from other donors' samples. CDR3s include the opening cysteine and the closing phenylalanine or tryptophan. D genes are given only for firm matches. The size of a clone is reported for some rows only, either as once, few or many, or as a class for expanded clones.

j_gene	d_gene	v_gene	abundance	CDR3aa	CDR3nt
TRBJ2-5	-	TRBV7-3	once	CASSLEMGETQYF	TGTGCCAGCAGCTTAGAAATGGGGGAGACCCAGTACTTC
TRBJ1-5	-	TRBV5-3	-	CARSPNCWVGIVRPQHF	TGTGCCAGAAGCCCCAACTGTTGGGTAGGGATAGTGCGACCCCAGCATTTT
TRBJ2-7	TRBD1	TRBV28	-	CASIGTGVYEQYF	TGTGCCAGCATTGGGACAGGGGTCTACGAGCAGTACTTC
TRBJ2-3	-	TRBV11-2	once	CASSLWFEFSDTQYF	TGTGCCAGCAGCTTATGGTTTGAGTTCTCAGATACGCAGTATTTT
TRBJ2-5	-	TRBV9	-	CASSVGGTQETQYF	TGTGCCAGCAGCGTAGGCGGGACCCAAGAGACCCAGTACTTC
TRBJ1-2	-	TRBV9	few	CASSVVENLNYGYTF	TGTGCCAGCAGCGTAGTAGAGAATCTTAACTATGGCTACACCTTC
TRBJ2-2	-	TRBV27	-	CASSRDRQEEGTGELFF	TGTGCCAGCAGTCGAGACAGACAGGAGGAGGGAACCGGGGAGCTGTTTTTT
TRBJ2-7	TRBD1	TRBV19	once	CASSIDFFRDRGFNEQYF	TGTGCCAGTAGTATAGATTTCTTCCGGGACAGGGGGTTCAACGAGCAGTACTTC
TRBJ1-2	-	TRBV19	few	CASIPRPANYGYTF	TGTGCCAGTATCCCCCGGCCGGCTAACTATGGCTACACCTTC
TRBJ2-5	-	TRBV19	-	CASSEGVYQETQYF	TGTGCCTCCAGTGAGGGAGTTTACCAAGAGACCCAGTACTTC
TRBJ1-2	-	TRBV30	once	CAWSVRQAYGYTF	TGTGCCTGGAGTGTTCGACAGGCCTATGGCTACACCTTC